Below, 29 T cell receptor beta chains from the same sample are listed, as sequenced in a study of T-cell reconstitution after alpha-beta-depleted transplantation in children. Unique molecular identifiers were used in preparing the TCRbeta library. One entry per CDR3 protein, called by TCRdb with MiXCR from the PCR reads. The sample includes around 130,000 distinct CDR3 sequences, roughly 10% of them seen just once. The material sequenced was PBMCs, mostly from graft donor cells, taken 180 days after TCRalphabeta/CD19-depleted stem cell transplant. These receptors originate from a girl under three years old who had a stem cell transplant for combined immunodeficiency, so the T cells may come from the graft donor.

The rearrangement links TRBV5-1 to TRBJ2-1; 9 nucleotides agree with TRBD2. Unmatched junction bases numbered 5, after V lost 0 bases and J lost 10 bases. Germline CDR1 reads SGHRS; CDR2 reads YFSETQ. CDR3 length equals 14 residues. CDR3 sequence: CASSLGSGSDEQFF. CDR3 bases: TGCGCCAGCAGCTTGGGTAGCGGGAGTGACGAGCAGTTCTTC.

The genes are TRBV10-3 and TRBJ2-7; 7 nucleotides line up with TRBD1. The CDR3 is made up of 15 amino acids. The germline CDR1 and CDR2 sequences are ENHRY and SYGVKD. The junction had 6 bases not matched to a gene; V was cut back by 4 bases and J by 0 bases. The CDR3 coding sequence is TGTGCCATCAGTGCCACGGGACAGAGCTCCTACGAGCAGTACTTC. This gives the protein CAISATGQSSYEQYF.

The V call is TRBV7-3, the J call TRBJ2-1; 9 bases are shared with TRBD2. This CDR3 is 15 amino acids long. The junction had 7 bases not matched to a gene; V was cut back by 5 bases and J by 5 bases. The germline V gene encodes CDR1 SGHTA and CDR2 FQGTGA. The CDR3 DNA follows: TGTGCCAGCAGCCCTACTAGCGGGCGAAACAATGAGCAGTTCTTC. Translation gives CASSPTSGRNNEQFF.

This clonotype was seen more than once but under ten times. The rearrangement links TRBV6-1 to TRBJ2-5; a possible D gene is TRBD1 (6 bases). CDR3 size: 15 residues. Trimming pared 5 bases from V and 5 bases from J, leaving 18 bases between. Looked up from germline, CDR1 is MNHNS and CDR2 is SASEGT. Here the CDR3 reads CASSTLAGQGETQYF. The CDR3 DNA follows: TGTGCCAGCAGTACCCTGGCAGGGCAGGGGGAGACCCAGTACTTC.

This clonotype was seen more than once but under ten times. This rearrangement joins TRBV5-1 to TRBJ2-3; weak D call: TRBD2 (5 bases). V dropped 2 bases and J dropped 1 base, with 8 bases sitting between them. Germline assignment: CDR1 SGHRS and CDR2 YFSETQ. The CDR3 sequence is 14 residues long. CDR3 bases: TGCGCCAGCAGCTTCGGGGATGGCACAGATACGCAGTATTTT. Protein: CASSFGDGTDTQYF. The variable domain in full, with the rest retrieved from reference TRBV5-1 and TRBJ2-3, is KAGVTQTPRYLIKTRGQQVTLSCSPISGHRSVSWYQQTPGQGLQFLFEYFSETQRNKGNFPGRFSGRQFSNSRSEMNVSTLELGDSALYLCASSFGDGTDTQYFGPGTRLTVL.

This chain connects TRBV7-6 to TRBJ2-2, with D unresolved. The germline gives CDR1 SGHVS, CDR2 FNYEAQ. V lost 2 bases and J 3 bases, leaving 13 bases between the germline ends. The CDR3 covers 16 residues. The CDR3 here is CASSLFTGMDTGELFF. CDR3 in DNA: TGTGCCAGCAGCTTATTCACTGGGATGGACACCGGGGAGCTGTTTTTT. The entire variable domain, with the rest obtained from reference TRBV7-6 and TRBJ2-2, is as follows: GAGVSQSPRYKVTKRGQDVALRCDPISGHVSLYWYRQALGQGPEFLTYFNYEAQQDKSGLPNDRFSAERPEGSISTLTIQRTEQRDSAMYRCASSLFTGMDTGELFFGEGSRLTVL.

The chain has TRBV29-1 and TRBJ2-6, with 7 bases matching TRBD1. This CDR3 has 17 residues. From germline, CDR1 is SQVTM and CDR2 ANQGSEA. The V segment lost 2 bases and the J segment 2 bases; nucleotides outside the gene matches: 9. The CDR3: CSVELGRGKAGANVLTF. CDR3 nucleotide sequence: TGCAGCGTTGAATTGGGCAGGGGGAAGGCTGGGGCCAACGTCCTGACTTTC.

The chain has TRBV20-1 and TRBJ2-2, with D possibly being TRBD2 (5 bases). CDR3 size: 14 residues. V lost 0 bases, J lost 7 bases, and 12 bases lay in between. Germline CDR1 reads DFQATT; CDR2 reads SNEGSKA (reference sequence). The CDR3 nucleotides read TGCAGTGCTAGAGACTCTGCCCGGGACGGGGAGCTGTTTTTT. This encodes CSARDSARDGELFF.

This clonotype occurred many times. The V and J genes are TRBV5-1 and TRBJ2-1; TRBD2 agrees at 9 bases. The V segment lost 0 bases and the J segment 0 bases; nucleotides outside the gene matches: 4. CDR1 is SGHRS and CDR2 is YFSETQ in the germline V gene. The CDR3 is made up of 17 amino acids. CDR3 sequence: CASSLAAGGSSYNEQFF. The CDR3 nucleotides read TGCGCCAGCAGCTTGGCGGCGGGGGGGAGCTCCTACAATGAGCAGTTCTTC.

This chain uses TRBV29-1 with TRBJ2-2; D may be TRBD1 (5 bases). V was cut by 6 bases and J by 5 bases, with 13 bases left in between. The CDR3 contains 13 residues. Germline CDR1 reads SQVTM; CDR2 reads ANQGSEA. CDR3 sequence (DNA): TGCAGCGTGAGCAGGGCCGGAACCGGGGAGCTGTTTTTT. Protein sequence: CSVSRAGTGELFF.

This clonotype was found a few times. The J gene is TRBJ2-3, the V gene TRBV20-1; no reliable D call. V was shortened by 6 bases and J by 0 bases, with 7 bases between the two germline ends. The CDR3 sequence is 12 residues long. Germline V gene sequence: CDR1 DFQATT, CDR2 SNEGSKA (reference sequence). As DNA, the CDR3 is TGCAGTGCCGGGCTTAGCACAGATACGCAGTATTTT. Translation: CSAGLSTDTQYF.

This clonotype has ten or more counts. V usage is TRBV2 and J usage is TRBJ2-7; maybe TRBD2 (5 bases). Germline V gene sequence: CDR1 SNHLY, CDR2 FYNNEI. The V end lost 6 bases, the J end lost 0 bases, and 12 bases lay between the germline ends. This CDR3 region has 14 residues. The CDR3 spells CASSPGEGSYEQYF. The CDR3 DNA sequence: TGTGCCAGCAGCCCCGGGGAAGGCTCCTACGAGCAGTACTTC.

The CDR3 region is CAISERGNTDTQYF. The DNA for the CDR3 is TGTGCCATCAGTGAACGGGGGAACACAGATACGCAGTATTTT. The chain is built from TRBV10-3 and TRBJ2-3; D possibly corresponds to TRBD2 (6 bases). V was clipped by 3 bases and J by 2 bases, with 9 bases between them. CDR1 ENHRY and CDR2 SYGVKD come from the germline V gene. The length of the CDR3 is 14 residues.

The J gene is TRBJ2-7, the V gene TRBV7-8, with 8 bases fitting TRBD1. V dropped 2 bases and J dropped 3; count of bases not matched to a gene: 3. The CDR3 loop spans 14 amino acids. CDR1 SGHVS and CDR2 FQNEAQ come from the germline V gene. Here the CDR3 reads CASSLTGGRYEQYF. The CDR3 nucleotides read TGTGCCAGCAGCTTAACAGGGGGTCGCTACGAGCAGTACTTC.

To note about this clonotype: A much larger clone lies one base from this, so it may be a read error. V gene TRBV20-1 combines with J gene TRBJ2-3; the D is unclear. V was trimmed by 2 bases and J by 7 bases, leaving 19 bases between them. CDR1 is DFQATT and CDR2 is SNEGSKA in the germline V gene (reference sequence). The CDR3 contains 15 residues. This CDR3 is CSARSRLEPPNTQYF. CDR3 sequence (DNA): TGCAGTGCTAGAAGCCGTCTAGAGCCACCAAATACGCAGTATTTT.

This clonotype was detected a few times. This chain uses TRBV10-3 with TRBJ2-5; the match to TRBD1 covers 11 bases. Germline CDR1 is ENHRY and CDR2 is SYGVKD. CDR3 length: 16 amino acids. V lost 1 base and J lost 4; bases outside the gene matches: 5. CDR3: CAISEWTGGARETQYF. The CDR3 DNA reads TGTGCCATCAGTGAGTGGACAGGGGGCGCGAGAGAGACCCAGTACTTC.

This clonotype appeared a few times. J is TRBJ2-6 and V is TRBV7-6; possibly TRBD2 for D (7 bases). The germline V gene has CDR1 SGHVS and CDR2 FNYEAQ. The CDR3 runs to 17 residues. V was clipped by 5 bases and J by 4 bases, with 18 bases between them. This chain's CDR3 is CASSLLGGGAGANVLTF. For the CDR3, the DNA is TGTGCCAGCAGCCTCCTAGGGGGGGGCGCGGGGGCCAACGTCCTGACTTTC.

The table lists this clonotype with a few counts. The chain has TRBV10-3 and TRBJ1-2; TRBD1 is a possible D gene (6 bases). Trimming removed 3 bases at V and 2 bases at J, with 13 bases between. The CDR3 sequence is 15 residues long. In germline, CDR1 is ENHRY, CDR2 SYGVKD. The CDR3 DNA reads TGTGCCATCAGTGATTTTTTGCAGGGGAACTATGGCTACACCTTC. This translates into CAISDFLQGNYGYTF.

This clonotype has just a few counts. V and J are TRBV4-1 and TRBJ2-7, with D unresolved. This CDR3 has 14 amino acids. Trimming cost V 4 bases and J 1 base, with 11 bases left between them. Germline lookup yields CDR1 MGHRA and CDR2 YSYEKL. Written as DNA, the CDR3 is TGCGCCAGCAGCCCCCTAATGGGGTCCTACGAGCAGTACTTC. Its protein product is CASSPLMGSYEQYF.

This clonotype was seen a few times. This chain joins TRBV29-1 and TRBJ2-3; 10 bases are shared with TRBD1. V lost 7 bases and J lost 2; bases outside the gene matches: 6. The CDR3 spans 14 residues. Germline CDR1 is SQVTM and CDR2 is ANQGSEA. The CDR3 bases are TGCAGCGCCCAGACAGGGGGCTACACAGATACGCAGTATTTT. Its translation: CSAQTGGYTDTQYF.

The chain carries TRBV20-1 and TRBJ2-3, with D perhaps given as TRBD1 or TRBD2 (5 bases each). V was cut by 6 bases and J by 5 bases, with 12 bases left in between. Germline CDR1 and CDR2: DFQATT and SNEGSKA (reference sequence). CDR3 length: 12 residues. The CDR3 spells CSARGVQDTQYF. The CDR3 DNA sequence: TGCAGTGCCCGAGGGGTGCAAGATACGCAGTATTTT.

The chain links TRBV12-3 or TRBV12-4 to TRBJ1-2; a possible D gene is TRBD1 (6 bases). The CDR3 totals 15 residues. Trimming shortened V by 6 bases and J by 4 bases, and 18 bases separated the two germline ends. CDR3 protein: CASSWTDRDPYGYTF. The CDR3 nucleotides are TGTGCCAGCAGCTGGACGGACAGAGATCCCTATGGCTACACCTTC.

This clonotype was observed a few times. CDR3 region: CASSLGGSPNNEQFF. CDR3 nucleotide sequence: TGCGCCAGCAGCTTGGGAGGGAGCCCAAACAATGAGCAGTTCTTC. V usage is TRBV5-1 and J usage is TRBJ2-1; D is possibly TRBD2 (5 bases). The length of the CDR3 is 15 residues. The ends were cut back, 0 bases at V and 5 bases at J, with 12 bases in the middle. Germline V gene sequence: CDR1 SGHRS, CDR2 YFSETQ.

This clonotype was seen at least ten times. This sequence joins TRBV20-1 and TRBJ2-2, with 7 bases lining up with TRBD1. V dropped 6 bases and J dropped 6; count of bases not matched to a gene: 10. The CDR3 covers 14 residues. CDR1 and CDR2 (germline): DFQATT, SNEGSKA (reference sequence). CDR3 nucleotide sequence: TGCAGTGCCGGTGGAGACAGGGATTCCGGGGAGCTGTTTTTT. The encoded protein is CSAGGDRDSGELFF.

The rearrangement joins TRBV9 to TRBJ2-5; D is possibly TRBD1 or TRBD2 (6 bases each). V shed 3 bases and J shed 0 bases, with 12 bases lying between them. This CDR3 has 15 residues. Germline V lookup: CDR1 SGDLS, CDR2 YYNGEE. CDR3 sequence reads: CASSGGGTHQETQYF. As DNA, the CDR3 is TGTGCCAGCAGCGGAGGAGGGACACACCAAGAGACCCAGTACTTC.

This clonotype has a handful of counts. The CDR3 is CASSLGGGAWRGAYNEQFF. CDR3 DNA: TGCGCCAGCAGCTTGGGAGGGGGCGCATGGCGGGGGGCCTACAATGAGCAGTTCTTC. The chain employs TRBV5-1 and TRBJ2-1, with a possible D match to TRBD2 (8 bases). The ends were cut back, 0 bases at V and 2 bases at J, with 21 bases in the middle. The germline gives CDR1 SGHRS, CDR2 YFSETQ. The CDR3 sequence is 19 residues long. Combining the CDR3 with reference TRBV5-1 and TRBJ2-1 gives the whole variable domain KAGVTQTPRYLIKTRGQQVTLSCSPISGHRSVSWYQQTPGQGLQFLFEYFSETQRNKGNFPGRFSGRQFSNSRSEMNVSTLELGDSALYLCASSLGGGAWRGAYNEQFFGPGTRLTVL.

The rearrangement joins TRBV7-8 to TRBJ1-2; D unclear. Germline CDR1 SGHVS, CDR2 FQNEAQ. Trimming cost V 3 bases and J 8 bases, with 13 bases left between them. The CDR3 covers 13 residues. The CDR3 nucleotides are TGTGCCAGCAGCTTCGTGATTGGGAGAGGCTACACCTTC. Encoded protein: CASSFVIGRGYTF. Full variable domain (rest looked up from reference TRBV7-8 and TRBJ1-2): GAGVSQSPRYKVAKRGQDVALRCDPISGHVSLFWYQQALGQGPEFLTYFQNEAQLDKSGLPSDRFFAERPEGSVSTLKIQRTQQEDSAVYLCASSFVIGRGYTFGSGTRLTVV.

Points on this clonotype: One end of the junction does not line up with germline, which may come from a read error. The chain combines TRBV25-1 with TRBJ2-7; D remains unclear. Germline V gives CDR1 MGHDK, CDR2 SYGVNS. This CDR3 is 15 amino acids long. CDR3 DNA sequence: TGTGCCAGCGGTGAATATCTCGTGGATCTCTACGAGCAGTACTTC. Protein: CASGEYLVDLYEQYF.

The chain combines TRBV12-3 or TRBV12-4 with TRBJ2-3; D remains ambiguous. Deletions cut 5 bases from V and 3 bases from J, with 15 bases between. There are 15 residues in the CDR3. The CDR3 DNA is TGTGCCAGCAGTCGCAGTCGGGCGCAGACAGATACGCAGTATTTT. It specifies CASSRSRAQTDTQYF.